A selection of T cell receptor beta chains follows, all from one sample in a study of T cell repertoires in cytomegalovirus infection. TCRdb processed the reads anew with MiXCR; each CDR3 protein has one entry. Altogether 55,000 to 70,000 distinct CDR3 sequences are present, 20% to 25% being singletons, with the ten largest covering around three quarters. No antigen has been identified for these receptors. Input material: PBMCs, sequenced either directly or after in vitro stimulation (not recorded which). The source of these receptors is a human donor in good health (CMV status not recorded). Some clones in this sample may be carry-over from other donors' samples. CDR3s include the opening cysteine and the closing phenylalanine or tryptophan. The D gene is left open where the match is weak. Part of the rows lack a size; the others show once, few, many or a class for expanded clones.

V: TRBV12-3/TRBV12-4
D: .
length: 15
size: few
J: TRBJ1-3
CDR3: CASSLGRSSGNTIYF
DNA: TGTGCCAGCAGTTTAGGACGAAGCTCTGGAAACACCATATATTTT

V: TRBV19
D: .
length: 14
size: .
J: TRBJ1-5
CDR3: CASSIGQPVRPQHF
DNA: TGTGCCAGTAGTATCGGACAGCCAGTACGGCCCCAGCATTTT

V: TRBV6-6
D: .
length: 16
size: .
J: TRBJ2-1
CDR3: CASSYWSPAAHNEQFF
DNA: TGTGCCAGCAGTTATTGGAGCCCGGCCGCACACAATGAGCAGTTCTTC

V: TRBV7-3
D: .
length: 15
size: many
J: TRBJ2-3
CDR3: CASSLNPTGADTQYF
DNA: TGTGCCAGCAGCTTAAATCCGACGGGAGCAGATACGCAGTATTTT

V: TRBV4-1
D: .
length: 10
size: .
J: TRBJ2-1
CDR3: CASSHVRSFF
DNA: TGCGCCAGCAGCCATGTAAGATCGTTCTTC

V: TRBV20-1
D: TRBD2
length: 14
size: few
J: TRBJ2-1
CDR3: CSAAREAYYNEQFF
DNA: TGCAGTGCCGCGCGGGAGGCTTACTACAATGAGCAGTTCTTC

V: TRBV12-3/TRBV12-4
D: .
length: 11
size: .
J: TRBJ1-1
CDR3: CASVRGTEAFF
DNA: TGTGCCAGCGTAAGGGGTACTGAAGCTTTCTTT

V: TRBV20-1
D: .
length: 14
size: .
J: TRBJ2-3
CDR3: CSARKGPPRDTQYF
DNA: TGCAGTGCTAGAAAGGGCCCGCCGAGAGATACGCAGTATTTT

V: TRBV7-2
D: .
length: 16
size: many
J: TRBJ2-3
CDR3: CASSLSRGQGTDTQYF
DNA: TGTGCCAGCAGCTTATCCCGGGGCCAGGGCACAGATACGCAGTATTTT

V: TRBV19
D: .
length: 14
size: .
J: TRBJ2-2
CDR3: CASSMTEITGELFF
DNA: TGTGCCAGTAGTATGACAGAGATTACCGGGGAGCTGTTTTTT

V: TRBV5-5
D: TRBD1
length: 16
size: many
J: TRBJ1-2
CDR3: CASSPGPGTGAYGYTF
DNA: TGTGCCAGCAGCCCGGGTCCCGGGACAGGGGCCTATGGCTACACCTTC

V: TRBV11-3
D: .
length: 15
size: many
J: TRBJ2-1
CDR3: CASSLDRNPYNEQFF
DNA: TGTGCCAGCAGCTTAGATCGTAACCCATACAATGAGCAGTTCTTC

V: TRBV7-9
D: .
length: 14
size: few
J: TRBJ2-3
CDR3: CASTRGTSTDTQYF
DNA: TGTGCCAGCACGCGAGGTACTAGCACAGATACGCAGTATTTT

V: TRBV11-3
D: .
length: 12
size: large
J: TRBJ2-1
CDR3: CASSSWNNEQFF
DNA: TGTGCCAGCAGCTCGTGGAACAATGAGCAGTTCTTC

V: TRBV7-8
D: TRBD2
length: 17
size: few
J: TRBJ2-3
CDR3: CASSFPIGLAGDPTQYF
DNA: TGTGCCAGCAGCTTTCCCATTGGACTAGCGGGAGATCCTACGCAGTATTTT

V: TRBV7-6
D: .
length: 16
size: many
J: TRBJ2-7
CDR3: CASSPRVRPTSYEQYF
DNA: TGTGCCAGCAGCCCCCGGGTCCGGCCAACTTCCTACGAGCAGTACTTC

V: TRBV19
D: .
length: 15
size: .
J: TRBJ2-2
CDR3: CASSITTGLTGELFF
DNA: TGTGCCAGTAGTATTACGACAGGACTCACCGGGGAGCTGTTTTTT

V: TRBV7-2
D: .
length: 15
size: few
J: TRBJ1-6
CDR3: CASSLDNSRVSPLHF
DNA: TGTGCCAGCAGCCTCGATAACTCCAGGGTCTCACCCCTCCACTTT

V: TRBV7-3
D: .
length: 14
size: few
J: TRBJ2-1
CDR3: CASSPDNGGAEQFF
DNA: TGTGCCAGCAGCCCGGACAATGGGGGGGCTGAGCAGTTCTTC

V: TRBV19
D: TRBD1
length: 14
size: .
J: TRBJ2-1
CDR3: CASSIYDRAREQFF
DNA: TGTGCCAGTAGTATATATGACAGGGCTCGTGAGCAGTTCTTC

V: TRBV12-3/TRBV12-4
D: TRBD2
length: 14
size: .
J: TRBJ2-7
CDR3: CASSWTSDPYEQYF
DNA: TGTGCCAGCAGTTGGACTAGCGACCCCTACGAGCAGTACTTC

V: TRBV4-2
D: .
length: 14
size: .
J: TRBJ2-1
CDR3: CASSQEYSTNEQFF
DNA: TGTGCCAGCAGCCAAGAATACAGTACTAATGAGCAGTTCTTC

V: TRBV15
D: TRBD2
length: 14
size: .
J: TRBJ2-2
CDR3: CATRGGWNTGELFF
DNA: TGTGCCACCCGGGGGGGCTGGAACACCGGGGAGCTGTTTTTT

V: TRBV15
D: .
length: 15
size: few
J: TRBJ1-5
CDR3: CATSRELHTRSPQHF
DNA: TGTGCCACCAGCAGGGAGTTACATACCCGAAGTCCCCAGCATTTT

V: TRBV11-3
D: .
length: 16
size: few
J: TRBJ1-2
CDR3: CASSVGQSTANYGYTF
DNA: TGTGCCAGCAGCGTTGGCCAATCAACGGCAAACTATGGCTACACCTTC

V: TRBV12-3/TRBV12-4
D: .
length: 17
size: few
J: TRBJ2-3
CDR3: CASSFSGSPRSTDTQYF
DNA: TGTGCCAGCAGTTTTTCGGGCAGCCCTAGGAGCACAGATACGCAGTATTTT

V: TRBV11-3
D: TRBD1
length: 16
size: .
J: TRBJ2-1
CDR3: CASSLEQGAFYNEQFF
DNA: TGTGCCAGCAGCTTAGAGCAGGGGGCTTTCTACAATGAGCAGTTCTTC

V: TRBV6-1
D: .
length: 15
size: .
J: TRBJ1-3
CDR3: CASGFAADSGNTIYF
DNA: TGTGCCAGCGGGTTTGCGGCCGACTCTGGAAACACCATATATTTT

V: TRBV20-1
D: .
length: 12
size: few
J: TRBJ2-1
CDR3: CSAPHPYNEQFF
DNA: TGCAGTGCCCCTCATCCCTACAATGAGCAGTTCTTC

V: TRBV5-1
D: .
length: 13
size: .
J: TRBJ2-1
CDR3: CASSPRLYNEQFF
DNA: TGCGCCAGCAGCCCTCGATTGTACAATGAGCAGTTCTTC

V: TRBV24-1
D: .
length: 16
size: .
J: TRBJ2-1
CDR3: CATGGIVGTGYNEQFF
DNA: TGTGCCACCGGGGGGATCGTGGGGACGGGCTACAATGAGCAGTTCTTC

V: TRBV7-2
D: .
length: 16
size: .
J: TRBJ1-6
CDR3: CASSLRSTAEGYPLHF
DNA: TGTGCCAGCAGCTTAAGGTCGACAGCCGAGGGATACCCCCTCCACTTT

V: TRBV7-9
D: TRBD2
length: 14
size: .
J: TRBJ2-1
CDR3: CASKPSGVYNEQFF
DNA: TGTGCCAGCAAACCTAGCGGGGTTTACAATGAGCAGTTCTTC

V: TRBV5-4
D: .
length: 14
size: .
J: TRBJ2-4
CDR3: CASSSLLAKNIQYF
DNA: TGTGCCAGCAGTTCCCTTCTAGCCAAAAACATTCAGTACTTC